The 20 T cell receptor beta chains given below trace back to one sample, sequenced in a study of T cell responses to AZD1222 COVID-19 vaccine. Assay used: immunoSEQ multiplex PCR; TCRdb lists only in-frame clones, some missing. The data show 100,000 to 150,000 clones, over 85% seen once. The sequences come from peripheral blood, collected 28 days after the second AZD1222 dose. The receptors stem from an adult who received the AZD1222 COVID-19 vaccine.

The CDR3 DNA reads TGTGCCAGCCCCGCCCCTAGCGGGGTGAACACCGGGGAGCTGTTTTTT. This sequence encodes CASPAPSGVNTGELFF. The V gene is TRBV7-9, the J gene TRBJ2-2; TRBD2 matches at 9 bases. Germline CDR1 SEHNR, CDR2 FQNEAQ (reference sequence). V lost 8 bases, J lost 1 base, and 8 bases stayed unmatched. This CDR3 region has 16 residues.

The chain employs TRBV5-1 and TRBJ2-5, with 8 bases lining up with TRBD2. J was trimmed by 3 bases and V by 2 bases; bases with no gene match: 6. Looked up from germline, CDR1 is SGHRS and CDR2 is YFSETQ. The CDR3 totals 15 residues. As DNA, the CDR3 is TGCGCCAGCAGCTTTCTCAGCGGGAGAGAAGAGACCCAGTACTTC. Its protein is CASSFLSGREETQYF.

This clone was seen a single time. As DNA, the CDR3 is TGTGCCAGCAGTTACTGGCTAGGGGGTATGAACACTGAAGCTTTCTTT. Its protein product is CASSYWLGGMNTEAFF. V and J are TRBV6-2 or TRBV6-3 and TRBJ1-1, with a tentative D call TRBD1 (6 bases). Trimming removed 1 base at V and 0 bases at J, with 12 bases between. Per the germline V gene, CDR1 is MNHEY and CDR2 is SVGEGT. The CDR3 has 16 residues.

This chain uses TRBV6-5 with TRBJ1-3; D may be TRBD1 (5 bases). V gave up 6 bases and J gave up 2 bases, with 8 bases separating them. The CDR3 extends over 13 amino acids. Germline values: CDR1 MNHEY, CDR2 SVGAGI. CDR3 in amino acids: CASRGDPGNTIYF. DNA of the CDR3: TGTGCCAGCAGGGGGGATCCTGGAAACACCATATATTTT.

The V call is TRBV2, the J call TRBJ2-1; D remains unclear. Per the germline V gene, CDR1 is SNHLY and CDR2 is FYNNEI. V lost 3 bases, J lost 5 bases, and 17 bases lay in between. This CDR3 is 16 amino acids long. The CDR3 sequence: CASSDRVLPPHNEQFF. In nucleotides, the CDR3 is TGTGCCAGCAGTGACCGGGTCCTCCCTCCGCACAATGAGCAGTTCTTC.

The CDR3 loop reads CASSEAVSANEQFF. The CDR3 DNA reads TGTGCCAGCAGTGAAGCGGTATCTGCAAATGAGCAGTTCTTC. This chain uses TRBV2 with TRBJ2-1, with D hard to call. Looked up from germline, CDR1 is SNHLY and CDR2 is FYNNEI. The CDR3 has 14 residues. V lost 0 bases, J lost 7 bases, and 10 bases lay in between.

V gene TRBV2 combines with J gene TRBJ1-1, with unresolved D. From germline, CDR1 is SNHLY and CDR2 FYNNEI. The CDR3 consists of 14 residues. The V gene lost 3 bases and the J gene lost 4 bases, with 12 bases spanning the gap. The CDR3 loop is CASSEWGPGTEAFF. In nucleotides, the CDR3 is TGTGCCAGCAGTGAGTGGGGTCCGGGCACTGAAGCTTTCTTT.

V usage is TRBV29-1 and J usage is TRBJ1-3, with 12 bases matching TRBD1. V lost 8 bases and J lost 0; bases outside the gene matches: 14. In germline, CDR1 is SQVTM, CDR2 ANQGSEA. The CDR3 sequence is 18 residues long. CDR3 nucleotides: TGCAGCTCCCGGAGGGGATCGGGACAGGGGGCCTCTGGAAACACCATATATTTT. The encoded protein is CSSRRGSGQGASGNTIYF.

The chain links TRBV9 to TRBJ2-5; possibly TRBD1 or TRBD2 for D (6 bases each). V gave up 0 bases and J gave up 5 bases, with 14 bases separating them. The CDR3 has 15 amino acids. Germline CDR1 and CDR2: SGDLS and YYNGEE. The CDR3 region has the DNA TGTGCCAGCAGCGTAGCGGGGGCCCCGCGGGAGACCCAGTACTTC. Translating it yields CASSVAGAPRETQYF. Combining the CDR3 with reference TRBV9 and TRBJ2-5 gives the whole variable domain DSGVTQTPKHLITATGQRVTLRCSPRSGDLSVYWYQQSLDQGLQFLIQYYNGEERAKGNILERFSAQQFPDLHSELNLSSLELGDSALYFCASSVAGAPRETQYFGPGTRLLVL.

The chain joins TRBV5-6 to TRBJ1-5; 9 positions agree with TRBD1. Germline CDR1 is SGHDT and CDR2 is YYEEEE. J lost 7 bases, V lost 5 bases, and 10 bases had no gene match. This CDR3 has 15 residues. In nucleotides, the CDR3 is TGTGCCAGCAGTCTCGGGACAGGGATCGGGCAGCCCCAGCATTTT. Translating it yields CASSLGTGIGQPQHF.

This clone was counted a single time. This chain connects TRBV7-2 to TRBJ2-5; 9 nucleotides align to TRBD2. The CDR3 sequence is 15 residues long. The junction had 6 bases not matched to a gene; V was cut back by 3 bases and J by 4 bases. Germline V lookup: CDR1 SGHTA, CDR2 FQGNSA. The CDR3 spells CASSFAGGFPETQYF. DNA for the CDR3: TGTGCCAGCAGCTTCGCGGGGGGGTTCCCAGAGACCCAGTACTTC.

CDR3 DNA: TGCAGCGTACAGGGGGATCTCGAGCAGTACTTC. It is translated as CSVQGDLEQYF. This chain uses TRBV29-1 with TRBJ2-7; 8 nucleotides align to TRBD1. Germline V lookup: CDR1 SQVTM, CDR2 ANQGSEA. Trimming took 6 bases from V and 6 from J; bases not matched to a gene: 4. The length of the CDR3 is 11 residues.

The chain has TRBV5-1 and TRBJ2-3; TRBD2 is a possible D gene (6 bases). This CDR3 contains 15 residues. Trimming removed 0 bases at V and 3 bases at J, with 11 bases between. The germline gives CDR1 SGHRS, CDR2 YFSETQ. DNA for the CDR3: TGCGCCAGCAGCTTGGCGGGCGGGAAGACAGATACGCAGTATTTT. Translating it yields CASSLAGGKTDTQYF.

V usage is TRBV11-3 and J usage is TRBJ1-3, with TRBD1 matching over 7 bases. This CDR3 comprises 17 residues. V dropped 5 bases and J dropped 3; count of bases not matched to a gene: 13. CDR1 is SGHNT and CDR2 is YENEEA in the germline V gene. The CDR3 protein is CASSRRPYRGIGNTIYF. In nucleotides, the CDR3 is TGTGCCAGCAGCCGCAGGCCCTACAGGGGAATTGGAAACACCATATATTTT.

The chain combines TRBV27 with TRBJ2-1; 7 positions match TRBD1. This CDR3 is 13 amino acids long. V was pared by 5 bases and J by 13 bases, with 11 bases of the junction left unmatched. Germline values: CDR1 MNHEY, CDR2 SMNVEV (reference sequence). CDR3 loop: CASSKGDRANQFF. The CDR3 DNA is TGTGCCAGCAGTAAGGGAGACAGGGCGAATCAGTTCTTC.

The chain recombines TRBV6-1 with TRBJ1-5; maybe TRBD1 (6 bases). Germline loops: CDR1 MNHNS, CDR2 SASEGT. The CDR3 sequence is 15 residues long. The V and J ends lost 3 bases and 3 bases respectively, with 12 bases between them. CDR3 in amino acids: CASSDQGTVNQPQHF. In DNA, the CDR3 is TGTGCCAGCAGTGATCAGGGGACCGTCAATCAGCCCCAGCATTTT.

The CDR3 DNA reads TGTGCCTGGAGTTCCGGGGCCTACGAGCAGTACTTC. This encodes CAWSSGAYEQYF. The chain carries TRBV30 and TRBJ2-7; D might be TRBD2 (5 bases). The CDR3 is 12 residues long. Germline-derived CDR1 and CDR2 are GTSNPN and SVGIG (reference sequence). V was clipped by 2 bases and J by 2 bases, with 7 bases between them.

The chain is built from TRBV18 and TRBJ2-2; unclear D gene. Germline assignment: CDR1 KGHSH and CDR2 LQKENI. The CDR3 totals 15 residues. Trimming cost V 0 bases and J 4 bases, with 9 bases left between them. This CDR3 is CASSPPGRSTGELFF. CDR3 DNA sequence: TGTGCCAGCTCACCACCAGGCCGGAGCACCGGGGAGCTGTTTTTT.

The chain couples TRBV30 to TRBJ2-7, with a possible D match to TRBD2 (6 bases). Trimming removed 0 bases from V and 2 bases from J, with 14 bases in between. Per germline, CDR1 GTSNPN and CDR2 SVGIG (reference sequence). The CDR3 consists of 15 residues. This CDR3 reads CAWSVSTGVAYEQYF. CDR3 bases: TGTGCCTGGAGTGTTAGCACGGGGGTAGCCTACGAGCAGTACTTC.

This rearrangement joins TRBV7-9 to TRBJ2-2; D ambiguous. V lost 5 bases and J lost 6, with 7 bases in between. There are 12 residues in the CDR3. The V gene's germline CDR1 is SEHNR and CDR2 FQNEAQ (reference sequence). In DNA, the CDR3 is TGTGCCAGCAGCCAGACGGCCGGGGAGCTGTTTTTT. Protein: CASSQTAGELFF.